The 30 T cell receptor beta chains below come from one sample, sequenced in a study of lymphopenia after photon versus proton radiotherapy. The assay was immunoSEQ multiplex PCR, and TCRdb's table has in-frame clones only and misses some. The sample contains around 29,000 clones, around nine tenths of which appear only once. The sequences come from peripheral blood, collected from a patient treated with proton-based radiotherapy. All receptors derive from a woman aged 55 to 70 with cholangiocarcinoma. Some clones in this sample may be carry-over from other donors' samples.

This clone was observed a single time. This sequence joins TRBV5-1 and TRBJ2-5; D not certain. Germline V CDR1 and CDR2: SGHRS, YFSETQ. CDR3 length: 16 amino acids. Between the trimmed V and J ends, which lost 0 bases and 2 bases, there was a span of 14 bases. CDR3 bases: TGCGCCAGCAGCTTGGAGGGTGGAGTTAGACAAGAGACCCAGTACTTC. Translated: CASSLEGGVRQETQYF.

The DNA of the CDR3 is TGCGCCAGCAGCTCAAGGATGGGACTAGCGGGATCAAATGAGCAGTTCTTC. Protein: CASSSRMGLAGSNEQFF. V is TRBV4-3 and J is TRBJ2-1, with TRBD2 matching over 13 bases. The germline gives CDR1 LGHNA, CDR2 YSLEER. This CDR3 region has 17 residues. After removal of 5 bases from V and 7 bases from J, the junction contained 11 bases not matched to a gene.

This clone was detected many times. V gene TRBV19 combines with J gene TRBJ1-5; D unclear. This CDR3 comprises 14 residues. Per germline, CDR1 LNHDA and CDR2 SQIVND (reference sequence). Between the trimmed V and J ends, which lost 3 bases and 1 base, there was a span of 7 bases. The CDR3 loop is CASSIPGSNQPQHF. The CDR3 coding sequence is TGTGCCAGTAGTATCCCCGGAAGCAATCAGCCCCAGCATTTT. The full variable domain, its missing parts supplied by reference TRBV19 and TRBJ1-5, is DGGITQSPKYLFRKEGQNVTLSCEQNLNHDAMYWYRQDPGQGLRLIYYSQIVNDFQKGDIAEGYSVSREKKESFPLTVTSAQKNPTAFYLCASSIPGSNQPQHFGDGTRLSIL.

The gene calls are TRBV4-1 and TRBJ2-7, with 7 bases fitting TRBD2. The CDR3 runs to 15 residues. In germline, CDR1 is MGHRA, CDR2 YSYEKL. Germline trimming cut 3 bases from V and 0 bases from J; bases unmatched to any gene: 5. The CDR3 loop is CASSHAGGSSYEQYF. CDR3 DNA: TGCGCCAGCAGCCACGCCGGGGGGAGCTCCTACGAGCAGTACTTC.

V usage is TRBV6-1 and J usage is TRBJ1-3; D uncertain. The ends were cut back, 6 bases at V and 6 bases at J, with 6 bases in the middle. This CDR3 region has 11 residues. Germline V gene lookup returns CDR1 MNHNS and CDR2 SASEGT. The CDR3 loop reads CASRVENTIYF. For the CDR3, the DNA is TGTGCCAGCAGAGTCGAAAACACCATATATTTT.

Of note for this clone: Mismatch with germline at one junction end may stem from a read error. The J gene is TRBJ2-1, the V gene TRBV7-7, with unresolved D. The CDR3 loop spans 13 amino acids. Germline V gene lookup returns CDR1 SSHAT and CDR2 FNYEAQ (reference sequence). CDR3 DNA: TGTGCTAGCAGCTTTCAGGTTCGGGATGAGCAGTTCTTC. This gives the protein CASSFQVRDEQFF.

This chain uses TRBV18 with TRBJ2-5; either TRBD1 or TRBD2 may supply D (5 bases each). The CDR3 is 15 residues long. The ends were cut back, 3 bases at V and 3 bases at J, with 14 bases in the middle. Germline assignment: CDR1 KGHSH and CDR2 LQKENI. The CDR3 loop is CASSPGTVVKETQYF. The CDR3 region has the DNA TGTGCCAGCTCACCTGGGACGGTCGTGAAAGAGACCCAGTACTTC.

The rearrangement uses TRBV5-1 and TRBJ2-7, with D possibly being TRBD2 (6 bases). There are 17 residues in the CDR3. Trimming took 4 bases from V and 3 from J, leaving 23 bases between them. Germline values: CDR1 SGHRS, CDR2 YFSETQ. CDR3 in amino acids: CASSAREKKWAFYEQYF. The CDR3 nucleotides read TGCGCCAGCAGCGCCCGGGAGAAGAAGTGGGCGTTCTACGAGCAGTACTTC.

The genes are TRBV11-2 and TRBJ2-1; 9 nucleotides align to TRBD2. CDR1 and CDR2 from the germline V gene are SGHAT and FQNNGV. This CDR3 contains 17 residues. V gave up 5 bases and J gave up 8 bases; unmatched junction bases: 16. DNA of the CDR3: TGTGCCAGCAGCCCTGGCCCCGGCGGGAGGGCCGGGGATGAGCAGTTCTTC. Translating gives CASSPGPGGRAGDEQFF.

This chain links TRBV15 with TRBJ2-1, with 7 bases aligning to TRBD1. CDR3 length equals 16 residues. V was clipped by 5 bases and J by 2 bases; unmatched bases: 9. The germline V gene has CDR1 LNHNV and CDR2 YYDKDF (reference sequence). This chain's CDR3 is CATSPPTGDPYNEQFF. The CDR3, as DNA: TGTGCCACCAGCCCCCCCACAGGGGATCCCTACAATGAGCAGTTCTTC.

This chain's CDR3 is CASSDPVLNTEAFF. The DNA of the CDR3 is TGTGCCAGCAGTGATCCGGTCTTGAACACTGAAGCTTTCTTT. This chain links TRBV2 with TRBJ1-1; D is uncertain. Deletions cut 3 bases from V and 0 bases from J, with 8 bases between. This CDR3 has 14 residues. The V gene's germline CDR1 is SNHLY and CDR2 FYNNEI.

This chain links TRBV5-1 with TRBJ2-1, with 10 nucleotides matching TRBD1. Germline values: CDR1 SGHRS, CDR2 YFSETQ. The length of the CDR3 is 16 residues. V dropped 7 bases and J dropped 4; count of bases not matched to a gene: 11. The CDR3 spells CASQGTGQGRYNEQFF. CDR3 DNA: TGCGCCAGCCAGGGGACGGGACAGGGGCGGTACAATGAGCAGTTCTTC.

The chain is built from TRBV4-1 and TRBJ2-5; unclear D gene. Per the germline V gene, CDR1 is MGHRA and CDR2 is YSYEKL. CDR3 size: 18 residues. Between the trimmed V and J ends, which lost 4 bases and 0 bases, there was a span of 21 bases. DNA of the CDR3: TGCGCCAGCAGCCCCTCGGCGGCTAACACGCGTTACCAAGAGACCCAGTACTTC. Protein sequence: CASSPSAANTRYQETQYF.

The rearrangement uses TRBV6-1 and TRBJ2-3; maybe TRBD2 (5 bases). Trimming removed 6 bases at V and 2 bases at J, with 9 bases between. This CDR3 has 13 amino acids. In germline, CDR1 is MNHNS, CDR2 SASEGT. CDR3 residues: CASRATNTDTQYF. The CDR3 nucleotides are TGTGCCAGCAGGGCGACTAACACAGATACGCAGTATTTT.

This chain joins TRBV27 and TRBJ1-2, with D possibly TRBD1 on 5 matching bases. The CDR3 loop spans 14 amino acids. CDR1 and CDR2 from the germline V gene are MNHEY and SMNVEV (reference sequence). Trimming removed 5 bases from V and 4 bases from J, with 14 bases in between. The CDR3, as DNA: TGTGCCAGCAGTCTCGGGGGGGAAGGCTATGGCTACACCTTC. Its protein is CASSLGGEGYGYTF.

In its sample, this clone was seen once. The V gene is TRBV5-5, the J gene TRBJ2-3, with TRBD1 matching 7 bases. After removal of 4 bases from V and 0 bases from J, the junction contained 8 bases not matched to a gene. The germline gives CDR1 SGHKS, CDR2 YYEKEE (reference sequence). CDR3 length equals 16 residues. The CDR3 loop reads CASSRTWTGSTDTQYF. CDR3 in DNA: TGTGCCAGCAGCCGAACCTGGACAGGAAGCACAGATACGCAGTATTTT.

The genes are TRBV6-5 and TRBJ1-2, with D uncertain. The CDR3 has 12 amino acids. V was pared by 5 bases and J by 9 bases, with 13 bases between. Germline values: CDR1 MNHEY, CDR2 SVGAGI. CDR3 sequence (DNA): TGTGCCAGCAGTAACGGTGGGGAGAGCTACACCTTC. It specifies CASSNGGESYTF.

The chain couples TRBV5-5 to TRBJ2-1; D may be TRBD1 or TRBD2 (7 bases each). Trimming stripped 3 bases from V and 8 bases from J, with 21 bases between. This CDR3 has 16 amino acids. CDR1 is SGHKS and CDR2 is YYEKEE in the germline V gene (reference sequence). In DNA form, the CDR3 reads TGTGCCAGCAGCTGGATTGACAGGGAGGGAATGGATGAGCAGTTCTTC. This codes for CASSWIDREGMDEQFF.

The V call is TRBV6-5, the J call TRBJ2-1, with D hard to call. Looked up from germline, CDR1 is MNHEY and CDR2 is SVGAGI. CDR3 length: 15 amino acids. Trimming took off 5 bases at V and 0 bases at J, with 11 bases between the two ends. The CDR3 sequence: CASSQDLSSYNEQFF. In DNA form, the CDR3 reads TGTGCCAGCAGTCAAGACTTGAGCTCCTACAATGAGCAGTTCTTC.

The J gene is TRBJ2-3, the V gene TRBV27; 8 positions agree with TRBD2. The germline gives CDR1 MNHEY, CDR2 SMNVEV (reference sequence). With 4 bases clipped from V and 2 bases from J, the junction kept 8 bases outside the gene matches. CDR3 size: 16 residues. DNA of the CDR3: TGTGCCAGCAGTTCGCCCGGCGGGGGGTTCACAGATACGCAGTATTTT. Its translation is CASSSPGGGFTDTQYF.

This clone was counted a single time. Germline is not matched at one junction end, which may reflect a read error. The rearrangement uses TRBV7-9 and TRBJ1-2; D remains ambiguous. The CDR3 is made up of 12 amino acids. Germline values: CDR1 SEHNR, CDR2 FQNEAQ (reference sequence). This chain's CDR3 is CASSLVTPPYTF. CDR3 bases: TGTGCCAGCAGTTTAGTTACACCCCCCTACACCTTC.

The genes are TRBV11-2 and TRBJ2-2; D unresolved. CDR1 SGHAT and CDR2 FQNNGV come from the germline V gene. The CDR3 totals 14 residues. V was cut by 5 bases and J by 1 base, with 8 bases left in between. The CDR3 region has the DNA TGTGCCAGCAGCCCCGACGGGAACACCGGGGAGCTGTTTTTT. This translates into CASSPDGNTGELFF. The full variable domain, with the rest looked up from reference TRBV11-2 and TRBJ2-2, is EAGVAQSPRYKIIEKRQSVAFWCNPISGHATLYWYQQILGQGPKLLIQFQNNGVVDDSQLPKDRFSAERLKGVDSTLKIQPAKLEDSAVYLCASSPDGNTGELFFGEGSRLTVL.

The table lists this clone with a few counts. The CDR3 protein is CSGAGTGAEKLFF. Written as DNA, the CDR3 is TGCAGCGGGGCCGGGACAGGGGCTGAAAAACTGTTTTTT. V is TRBV29-1 and J is TRBJ1-4; 10 bases are a match to TRBD1. The V gene end was trimmed by 7 bases and the J gene end by 7 bases; junction bases not matched to a gene: 6. Germline CDR1 reads SQVTM; CDR2 reads ANQGSEA. The length of the CDR3 is 13 residues.

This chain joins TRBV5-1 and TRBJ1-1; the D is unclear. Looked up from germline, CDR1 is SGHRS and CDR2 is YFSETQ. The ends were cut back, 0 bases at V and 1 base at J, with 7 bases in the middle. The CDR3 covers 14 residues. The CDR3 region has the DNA TGCGCCAGCAGCTTGGGGTGGGAGAACACTGAAGCTTTCTTT. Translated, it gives CASSLGWENTEAFF. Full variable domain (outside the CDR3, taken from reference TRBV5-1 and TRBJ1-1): KAGVTQTPRYLIKTRGQQVTLSCSPISGHRSVSWYQQTPGQGLQFLFEYFSETQRNKGNFPGRFSGRQFSNSRSEMNVSTLELGDSALYLCASSLGWENTEAFFGQGTRLTVV.

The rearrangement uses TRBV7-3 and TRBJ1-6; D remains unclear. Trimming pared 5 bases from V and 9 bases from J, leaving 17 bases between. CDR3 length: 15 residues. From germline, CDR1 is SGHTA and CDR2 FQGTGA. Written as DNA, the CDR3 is TGTGCCAGCAGCCGCCAAAAAGGAGGAGGTTCACCCCTCCACTTT. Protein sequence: CASSRQKGGGSPLHF.

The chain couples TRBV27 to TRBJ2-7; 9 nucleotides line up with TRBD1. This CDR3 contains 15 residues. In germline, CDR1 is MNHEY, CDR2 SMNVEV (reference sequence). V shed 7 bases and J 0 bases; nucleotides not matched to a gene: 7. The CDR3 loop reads CASKRGQGASYEQYF. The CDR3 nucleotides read TGTGCCAGCAAGAGGGGACAGGGTGCCTCCTACGAGCAGTACTTC.

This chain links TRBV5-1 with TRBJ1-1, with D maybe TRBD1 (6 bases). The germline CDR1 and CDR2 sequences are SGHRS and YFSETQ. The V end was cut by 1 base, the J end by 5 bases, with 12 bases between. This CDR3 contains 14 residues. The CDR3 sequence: CASSLRGGGTEAFF. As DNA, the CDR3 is TGCGCCAGCAGCTTGCGGGGAGGGGGGACTGAAGCTTTCTTT.

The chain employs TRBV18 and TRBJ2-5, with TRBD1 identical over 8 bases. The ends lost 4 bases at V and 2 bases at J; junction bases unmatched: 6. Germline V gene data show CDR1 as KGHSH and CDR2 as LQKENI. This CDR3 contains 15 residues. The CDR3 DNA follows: TGTGCCAGCTCACACCGGACAGGGCTTCAAGAGACCCAGTACTTC. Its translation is CASSHRTGLQETQYF.

In nucleotides, the CDR3 is TGTGCCAGTAGTGAGACAGGGTACAATGAGCAGTTCTTC. Amino acid sequence: CASSETGYNEQFF. This sequence joins TRBV19 and TRBJ2-1, with 7 positions matching TRBD1. Germline V gives CDR1 LNHDA, CDR2 SQIVND (reference sequence). CDR3 length equals 13 residues. J gave up 4 bases and V 5 bases, and 2 bases lay outside the gene matches.

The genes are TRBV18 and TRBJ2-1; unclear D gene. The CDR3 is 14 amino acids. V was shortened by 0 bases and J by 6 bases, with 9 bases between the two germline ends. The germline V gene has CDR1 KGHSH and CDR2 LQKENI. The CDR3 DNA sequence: TGTGCCAGCTCACCACCATCGCGCGGCAATGAGCAGTTCTTC. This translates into CASSPPSRGNEQFF.